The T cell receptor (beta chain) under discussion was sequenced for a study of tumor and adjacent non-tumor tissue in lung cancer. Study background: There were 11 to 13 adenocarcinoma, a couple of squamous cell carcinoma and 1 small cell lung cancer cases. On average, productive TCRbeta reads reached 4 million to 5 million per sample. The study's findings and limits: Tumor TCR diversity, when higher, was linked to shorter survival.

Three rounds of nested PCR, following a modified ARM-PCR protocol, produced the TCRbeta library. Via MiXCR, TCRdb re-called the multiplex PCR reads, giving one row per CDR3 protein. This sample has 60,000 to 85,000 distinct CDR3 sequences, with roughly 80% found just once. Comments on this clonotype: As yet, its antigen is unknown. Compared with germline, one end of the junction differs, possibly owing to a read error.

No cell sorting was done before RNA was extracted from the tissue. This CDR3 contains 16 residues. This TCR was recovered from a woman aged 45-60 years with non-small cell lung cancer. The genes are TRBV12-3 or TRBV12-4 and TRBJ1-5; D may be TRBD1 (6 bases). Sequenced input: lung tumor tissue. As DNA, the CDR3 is TGTGCCAGTAGTACCCTTATCGGGAGGGGGAATCGGCCCCAGCATTTT. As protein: CASSTLIGRGNRPQHF.